The text below deals with one TCR beta chain. This clone was seen a few times. It lacks a known antigen. Per-nucleotide qualities are absent, and no much larger clonotype sits a single base away. The CDR3, cysteine through phenylalanine, is 15 amino acids long. Only the CDR3 DNA stays, 45 bases, in frame from base 1. CDR1 and CDR2 are read off the germline V gene as SGHRS and YFSETQ. V drops 2 bases and J drops 4 bases, leaving 15 bases in between. TCRbeta CDR3 regions were amplified from genomic DNA by means of the immunoSEQ Assay, a bias-controlled multiplex PCR. Under the source paper's analysis protocol: Within the assay, amplification of reference gene primers was used to estimate how many nucleated cells each sample contained. To quantify the absolute abundance of each unique TCRbeta CDR3 rearrangement, sequence reads were collapsed and filtered. For each sample, productive Simpson clonality was calculated as the square root of Simpson's diversity index across productive rearrangements. Not all clones reach the TCRdb copy of this immuneACCESS table, which keeps in-frame sequences only. Checked studies attribute under half of the gap to unresolved V genes and leave the rest unexplained. V, J and clone size reflect that table, while D and trimming were determined from the DNA. In this sample the table shows under 8,000 clones, roughly nine tenths of which occur a single time. The ten largest make up under 11% of the sample.

Whole blood was collected in K2EDTA tubes by collaborating institutions according to the institutions' own protocols. For TCRbeta analysis, collaborator samples were shipped as frozen whole blood, as isolated PBMCs, or as DNA extracted from either sample type. The data derive from a study of blood T cell repertoires in COVID-19 (dated by TCRdb to about 2020). About the investigation overall: The collaborator samples originated in the United States, Italy and Spain and spanned the acute and convalescent phases of COVID-19. The prospective study material was composed of cDNA or gDNA derived from T cells, B-cell-depleted T cells, or PBMCs. Deeply sampled blood TCRbeta repertoires from subjects exposed to, actively infected with, or recovered from COVID-19 were included in the dataset. The repertoires were released in a freely available public database meant as a resource for research on the immune response to SARS-CoV-2. Samples came from the ongoing ImmuneRACE study (first 160 participants) plus 1,254 subjects from 6 global collaborators. Nearly every sample came with metadata listing a de-identified subject ID, COVID-19 status, age in years and sex. Where available, HLA class I and class II types were obtained from metadata supplied by the sample provider rather than from assay-based typing.

The paper's findings and limits, for the study overall: How much clinical and demographic metadata was included differed by source and by participant, and the metadata was provided uncurated.

In this chain, TRBV5-1 is recombined with TRBJ1-2; TRBD1 is a weak D gene call, 6 bases matching. Specimen: peripheral blood. The clonotype comes from a man between 65 and 79 years old with active COVID-19. Read as DNA, the sequence is TGCGCCAGCAGCTTCCGGGGGGCGCCCAGCTATGGCTACACCTTC. Its protein product is CASSFRGAPSYGYTF.